The 14 T cell receptor beta chains below all came from one sample that was sequenced in a study of cytomegalovirus exposure and HLA in healthy donors. Use of 60 Vbeta and 13 Jbeta primers characterized the PCR. The table came from immunoSEQ multiplex PCR; TCRdb's copy has only in-frame clones and leaves some out. Among hundreds of thousands of clones listed, just over 75% were seen once. What was sequenced was PBMCs. The receptors shown here come from a man aged 18-30 years in good health and CMV-seronegative.

This rearrangement joins TRBV7-3 to TRBJ2-5; 8 bases agree with TRBD2. This CDR3 region has 18 residues. With 9 bases clipped from V and 0 bases from J, the junction kept 18 bases outside the gene matches. CDR1 and CDR2 from the germline V gene are SGHTA and FQGTGA. The CDR3 DNA reads TGTGCCAGTGAGGTAAGAAGCGGGAGCCCCTTTTACCAAGAGACCCAGTACTTC. It yields the protein CASEVRSGSPFYQETQYF.

V and J are TRBV6-5 and TRBJ2-7, with 7 nucleotides matching TRBD2. Germline CDR1 MNHEY, CDR2 SVGAGI. The CDR3 loop spans 15 amino acids. V shed 8 bases and J 0 bases; nucleotides not matched to a gene: 10. CDR3: CASRDGTTYSYEQYF. As DNA, the CDR3 is TGTGCCAGCCGGGACGGGACTACCTACTCCTACGAGCAGTACTTC.

CDR3 amino acids: CASNGQGTIDTEAFF. In DNA, the CDR3 is TGTGCCAGCAACGGACAGGGGACCATAGACACTGAAGCTTTCTTT. The rearrangement uses TRBV21-1 and TRBJ1-1; the table assigns TRBD1, which was not confirmed against the DNA. TRBV21-1 is labeled a pseudogene. This CDR3 spans 15 amino acids.

Note on this clone: The junction shows a germline mismatch at one end, possibly a read error. V is TRBV7-9 and J is TRBJ1-4; D is perhaps TRBD1 (6 bases). The germline V gene has CDR1 SEHNR and CDR2 FQNEAQ (reference sequence). The CDR3 loop spans 13 amino acids. The CDR3 DNA is TGTTCCAGCAGCTCACAGGGAGGGGAAAAACTGTTTTTT. It yields the protein CSSSSQGGEKLFF.

J is TRBJ1-2 and V is TRBV19; possible D gene TRBD1, 6 bases. Trimming pared 5 bases from V and 5 bases from J, leaving 21 bases between. This CDR3 has 16 amino acids. Germline V gene lookup returns CDR1 LNHDA and CDR2 SQIVND (reference sequence). The CDR3 protein is CASSLVQGVVGYGYTF. Here the CDR3 DNA reads TGTGCCAGTAGTCTTGTACAGGGTGTTGTCGGGTATGGCTACACCTTC.

In its sample, this clone was seen a few times. V is TRBV6-5 and J is TRBJ2-5; TRBD1 is a possible D gene (6 bases). The germline CDR1 and CDR2 sequences are MNHEY and SVGAGI. The CDR3 spans 12 residues. V lost 5 bases to trimming and J lost 7 bases, with 11 bases between them. The CDR3 reads CASSQGMGTQYF. As DNA, the CDR3 is TGTGCCAGCAGTCAGGGGATGGGGACCCAGTACTTC.

The chain links TRBV10-3 to TRBJ2-7, with a possible D match to TRBD2 (6 bases). Per the germline V gene, CDR1 is ENHRY and CDR2 is SYGVKD. Trimming left V 0 bases short and J 3 bases short, with 15 bases between. The CDR3 has 16 amino acids. The CDR3 spells CAISESGPSAFYEQYF. The DNA for the CDR3 is TGTGCCATCAGTGAGTCCGGCCCTAGCGCCTTCTACGAGCAGTACTTC.

In this sample, this clone turned up a few times. The V gene is TRBV5-8, the J gene TRBJ1-1; 8 nucleotides agree with TRBD1. Trimming at V came to 4 bases and at J to 1 base, leaving 3 bases not matched to a gene. Germline V lookup: CDR1 SGHTS, CDR2 YDEGEE. This CDR3 comprises 14 residues. For the CDR3, the DNA is TGTGCCAGCAGCGACGGGACAGGGAACACTGAAGCTTTCTTT. It codes for CASSDGTGNTEAFF.

The chain employs TRBV6-6 and TRBJ1-3; unclear D gene. The germline V gene has CDR1 MNHNY and CDR2 SVGAGI (reference sequence). V dropped 0 bases and J dropped 4 bases, with 4 bases sitting between them. The CDR3 is 13 residues long. CDR3 in DNA: TGTGCCAGCAGTTACTCTTCGGGAAACACCATATATTTT. Its translation is CASSYSSGNTIYF.

The V gene is TRBV5-4, the J gene TRBJ2-1; no clear D gene. The CDR3 runs to 13 residues. V was trimmed by 0 bases and J by 10 bases, leaving 11 bases between them. The germline CDR1 and CDR2 sequences are SGHNT and YYREEE (reference sequence). The chain's CDR3 is CASSLASGDEQFF. For the CDR3, the DNA is TGTGCCAGCAGCTTGGCCTCTGGAGACGAGCAGTTCTTC.

V and J are TRBV25-1 and TRBJ1-5; 7 positions agree with TRBD1. This CDR3 region has 13 residues. J lost 7 bases, V lost 3 bases, and 3 bases had no gene match. CDR1 is MGHDK and CDR2 is SYGVNS in the germline V gene. The CDR3 loop reads CASSERQGQPQHF. Here the CDR3 DNA reads TGTGCCAGCAGTGAGCGACAGGGCCAGCCCCAGCATTTT. Full variable domain (remainder filled in from reference TRBV25-1 and TRBJ1-5): EADIYQTPRYLVIGTGKKITLECSQTMGHDKMYWYQQDPGMELHLIHYSYGVNSTEKGDLSSESTVSRIRTEHFPLTLESARPSHTSQYLCASSERQGQPQHFGDGTRLSIL.

The chain is built from TRBV6-6 and TRBJ2-1; perhaps TRBD2 as D (6 bases). The V end lost 5 bases, the J end lost 3 bases, and 14 bases lay between the germline ends. Looked up from germline, CDR1 is MNHNY and CDR2 is SVGAGI (reference sequence). The CDR3 totals 15 residues. CDR3 in DNA: TGTGCCAGCAGTCGGGACTTGACGCTCTACAATGAGCAGTTCTTC. Encoded protein: CASSRDLTLYNEQFF.

This clone was seen a few times. The V and J genes are TRBV25-1 and TRBJ2-1; 11 positions agree with TRBD1. V was pared by 3 bases and J by 2 bases, with 3 bases of the junction left unmatched. Germline V gives CDR1 MGHDK, CDR2 SYGVNS. The CDR3 loop spans 16 amino acids. The CDR3 DNA sequence: TGTGCCAGCAGTGATTGGGGACAGGGGGCCTACAATGAGCAGTTCTTC. Translation gives CASSDWGQGAYNEQFF. Full variable domain (missing parts from reference TRBV25-1 and TRBJ2-1): EADIYQTPRYLVIGTGKKITLECSQTMGHDKMYWYQQDPGMELHLIHYSYGVNSTEKGDLSSESTVSRIRTEHFPLTLESARPSHTSQYLCASSDWGQGAYNEQFFGPGTRLTVL.

There are a few counts of this clone. The chain combines TRBV6-1 with TRBJ2-1; no clear D. Deletions cut 2 bases from V and 7 bases from J, with 3 bases between. This CDR3 has 11 residues. Per the germline V gene, CDR1 is MNHNS and CDR2 is SASEGT. The CDR3 DNA reads TGTGCCAGCAGTGAACCAAATGAGCAGTTCTTC. As protein: CASSEPNEQFF.